The source of this TCR beta chain is a study of T cell responses to AZD1222 COVID-19 vaccine. General study results and limits: Donors were largely white British and mainly female; clonal diversity was possibly underestimated. Nearly half of spike-specific TCRs reportedly go after variant regions that carry no mutations. Spike as a whole was targeted by vaccine-associated CD4 TCRs, dominant at 160-218 and 743-854.

Per germline, CDR1 MNHEY and CDR2 SMNVEV (reference sequence). V trimming: 5 bases; J trimming: 1 base; junction bases outside the gene matches: 11. The CDR3 sequence is 16 residues long. As regards this clone: What it binds is not known.

Using immunoSEQ multiplex PCR, the repertoire was profiled, and TCRdb retains in-frame clones only, with some absent. The sample contains roughly 78,000 clones, 82% of which appear only once. The gene calls are TRBV27 and TRBJ2-7; 7 bases agree with TRBD1. This TCR was sampled from an adult in good health. The specimen comprised peripheral blood, sampled on day 0 of AZD1222 vaccination. The CDR3 bases are TGTGCCAGCAGTCCCTACGGGTCAGGGGGATCCTACGAGCAGTACTTC. It encodes CASSPYGSGGSYEQYF.